One and the same sample provided the 17 T cell receptor beta chains below, sequenced in a study of shared T cell receptors in the human thymus. Profiled with immunoSEQ multiplex PCR; TCRdb holds only in-frame clones, not every one. Of over 65,000 clones in the sample, roughly 96% are singletons; the top ten hold approximately 0.03%. The sequencing input was thymocytes. All receptors derive from a human donor.

This chain links TRBV4-3 with TRBJ2-5; TRBD2 aligns across 8 bases. CDR1 and CDR2 from the germline V gene are LGHNA and YSLEER. V was pared by 1 base and J by 5 bases, with 9 bases of the junction left unmatched. The CDR3 spans 16 residues. The chain's CDR3 is CASSQGLAGGVETQYF. DNA of the CDR3: TGCGCCAGCAGCCAAGGTTTGGCGGGGGGAGTGGAGACCCAGTACTTC.

The CDR3 coding sequence is TGTGCCAGCAGCTTGGTTCGACGGATCTCGAACACCGGGGAGCTGTTTTTT. Protein sequence: CASSLVRRISNTGELFF. V is TRBV5-8 and J is TRBJ2-2; D remains ambiguous. CDR3 size: 17 residues. Looked up from germline, CDR1 is SGHTS and CDR2 is YDEGEE. The germline V and J ends were trimmed by 0 bases and 0 bases, with 12 bases remaining between them.

This chain uses TRBV15 with TRBJ2-3, with D perhaps matching TRBD2 (6 bases). The CDR3 length is 17 residues. Germline assignment: CDR1 LNHNV and CDR2 YYDKDF (reference sequence). V was trimmed by 8 bases and J by 4 bases, leaving 25 bases between them. The DNA of the CDR3 is TGTGCCACCGAGATCCTCAGGGCTAGCGTCAGTCCAGATACGCAGTATTTT. It encodes CATEILRASVSPDTQYF.

The chain recombines TRBV4-3 with TRBJ1-2; D might be TRBD1 (6 bases). V dropped 0 bases and J dropped 3 bases, with 14 bases sitting between them. CDR1 and CDR2 from the germline V gene are LGHNA and YSLEER. The CDR3 covers 16 residues. The CDR3 region is CASSQEQGSLYYGYTF. The DNA of the CDR3 is TGCGCCAGCAGCCAAGAACAGGGATCCCTTTACTATGGCTACACCTTC.

The chain carries TRBV5-1 and TRBJ1-6; D is undetermined. V was trimmed by 0 bases and J by 6 bases, leaving 16 bases between them. CDR1 and CDR2 (germline): SGHRS, YFSETQ. The CDR3 totals 17 residues. CDR3 protein: CASSLARLKAGNSPLHF. The CDR3 DNA sequence: TGCGCCAGCAGCTTGGCTAGGCTGAAAGCGGGTAATTCACCCCTCCACTTT.

The chain recombines TRBV4-1 with TRBJ2-5; 7 bases align to TRBD2. The CDR3 length is 15 residues. The ends lost 1 base at V and 2 bases at J; junction bases unmatched: 4. Germline V lookup: CDR1 MGHRA, CDR2 YSYEKL. CDR3 sequence reads: CASSQVASGQETQYF. The CDR3 DNA follows: TGCGCCAGCAGCCAAGTGGCTAGCGGTCAAGAGACCCAGTACTTC.

The chain couples TRBV6-4 to TRBJ1-6, with 8 bases matching TRBD1. The trim removed 0 bases at V and 13 bases at J, leaving 5 bases unmatched. Germline CDR1 and CDR2: MRHNA and SNTAGT. This CDR3 contains 14 residues. The CDR3 coding sequence is TGTGCCAGCAGTGACTCAGGGGACAGGTCTCCCCTCCACTTT. Translating gives CASSDSGDRSPLHF.

CDR3 bases: TGCGCCAGCAGCCAAGCCCGACTAGCCGGGGCCCTAGATACGCAGTATTTT. Amino acid sequence: CASSQARLAGALDTQYF. V and J are TRBV4-1 and TRBJ2-3, with 7 positions matching TRBD2. The CDR3 runs to 17 residues. After removal of 1 base from V and 5 bases from J, the junction contained 12 bases not matched to a gene. CDR1 and CDR2 (germline): MGHRA, YSYEKL.

This rearrangement joins TRBV4-3 to TRBJ2-2, with D possibly TRBD1 on 5 matching bases. CDR1 and CDR2 from the germline V gene are LGHNA and YSLEER. CDR3 length: 15 amino acids. With 1 base removed from V and 2 bases from J, the gap between germline ends came to 8 bases. DNA of the CDR3: TGCGCCAGCAGCCAAGTCCAGGGAAACACCGGGGAGCTGTTTTTT. Encoded protein: CASSQVQGNTGELFF.

This chain connects TRBV6-4 to TRBJ2-1, with D perhaps matching TRBD1 or TRBD2 (5 bases each). Germline lookup yields CDR1 MRHNA and CDR2 SNTAGT. The germline V and J ends were trimmed by 2 bases and 0 bases, with 23 bases remaining between them. The CDR3 loop spans 20 amino acids. CDR3 protein: CASSDSGTGRGIGSYNEQFF. The CDR3, as DNA: TGTGCCAGCAGTGACAGTGGGACCGGCCGTGGTATCGGCTCCTACAATGAGCAGTTCTTC.

The V gene is TRBV5-1, the J gene TRBJ2-3, with a possible D match to TRBD1 (5 bases). Trimming cost V 0 bases and J 2 bases, with 10 bases left between them. Looked up from germline, CDR1 is SGHRS and CDR2 is YFSETQ. The CDR3 consists of 15 residues. CDR3 residues: CASSLGPGHTDTQYF. The CDR3 DNA reads TGCGCCAGCAGCTTGGGTCCAGGGCACACAGATACGCAGTATTTT.

The chain combines TRBV6-9 with TRBJ1-1; a weak D match, TRBD1 (5 bases). CDR3 size: 14 residues. Trimming removed 2 bases from V and 1 base from J, with 8 bases in between. The germline gives CDR1 MNHGY, CDR2 SVAAGI. CDR3 in amino acids: CASSYIRENTEAFF. The DNA for the CDR3 is TGTGCCAGCAGTTATATCAGGGAGAACACTGAAGCTTTCTTT.

V and J are TRBV7-9 and TRBJ2-5; TRBD2 aligns across 8 bases. The V and J ends lost 6 bases and 2 bases, in that order; junction bases with no gene match: 11. The CDR3 is 16 amino acids. In germline, CDR1 is SEHNR, CDR2 FQNEAQ (reference sequence). The DNA of the CDR3 is TGTGCCAGCAGTCTCCTTCCGCGGGGGGCACAAGAGACCCAGTACTTC. It encodes CASSLLPRGAQETQYF.

This rearrangement joins TRBV7-3 to TRBJ2-3, with 10 bases matching TRBD2. Germline assignment: CDR1 SGHTA and CDR2 FQGTGA. The CDR3 sequence is 19 residues long. J gave up 0 bases and V 2 bases, and 11 bases lay outside the gene matches. The CDR3 bases are TGTGCCAGCAGCTTAGGGCCAGCGGGGGGGCCGTATAGCACAGATACGCAGTATTTT. This sequence encodes CASSLGPAGGPYSTDTQYF.

The rearrangement links TRBV5-6 to TRBJ1-5; D not resolved. This CDR3 has 14 residues. The V end was cut by 2 bases, the J end by 1 base, with 7 bases between. Germline V gives CDR1 SGHDT, CDR2 YYEEEE. The CDR3 here is CASSLRLSNQPQHF. The CDR3, as DNA: TGTGCCAGCAGCTTACGCTTAAGCAATCAGCCCCAGCATTTT. Full variable domain (rest looked up from reference TRBV5-6 and TRBJ1-5): DAGVTQSPTHLIKTRGQQVTLRCSPKSGHDTVSWYQQALGQGPQFIFQYYEEEERQRGNFPDRFSGHQFPNYSSELNVNALLLGDSALYLCASSLRLSNQPQHFGDGTRLSIL.

The chain has TRBV7-8 and TRBJ1-6; D remains ambiguous. The CDR3 length is 18 residues. Trimming shortened V by 0 bases and J by 5 bases, and 17 bases separated the two germline ends. Germline V CDR1 and CDR2: SGHVS, FQNEAQ. The CDR3 spells CASSLASVSASHNSPLHF. Written as DNA, the CDR3 is TGTGCCAGCAGCTTAGCGTCCGTATCGGCATCCCATAATTCACCCCTCCACTTT.

Note on this clone: The junction departs from germline at one end; a sequencing error may be responsible. Additional DNA sequences in this sample encode the identical CDR3. The rearrangement links TRBV9 to TRBJ1-1; 8 bases agree with TRBD1. Germline values: CDR1 SGDLS, CDR2 YYNGEE. The CDR3 is 18 residues long. CDR3 nucleotides: TGTGCCAGTAGCGTAGTTGGTTCGACGACAGGGGCCGGGGACGAAGCTTTCTTT. Amino acids: CASSVVGSTTGAGDEAFF. Full variable domain (rest looked up from reference TRBV9 and TRBJ1-1): DSGVTQTPKHLITATGQRVTLRCSPRSGDLSVYWYQQSLDQGLQFLIQYYNGEERAKGNILERFSAQQFPDLHSELNLSSLELGDSALYFCASSVVGSTTGAGDEAFFGQGTRLTVV.